The subject of this entry is one T cell receptor (beta chain). This sample is part of a study of Tregs in tolerant kidney transplant recipients. This table comes from immunoSEQ multiplex PCR, and its TCRdb copy is limited to in-frame clones, with some not included. The sample has about 77,000 clones, roughly 98% seen once. V dropped 1 base and J dropped 6 bases, with 13 bases sitting between them. This CDR3 is 15 amino acids long. The germline V gene encodes CDR1 SGHVS and CDR2 FNYEAQ. This chain connects TRBV7-6 to TRBJ2-1, with D possibly being TRBD2 (7 bases). The sequence derives from a human donor who received a combined kidney and bone marrow transplant. Specimen: CD4+ T cells from blood, collected before the transplant. CDR3 loop: CASSLVRGRGNEQFF. The CDR3 DNA sequence: TGTGCCAGCAGCTTAGTGCGGGGGCGCGGCAATGAGCAGTTCTTC.